This T cell receptor beta chain was recorded in a study of CD8+ T cells in alopecia areata. Looking at the study overall: Treated patients' severity was scored by percentage of affected scalp area.

This CDR3 has 15 amino acids. The trim removed 2 bases at V and 0 bases at J, leaving 4 bases unmatched. Germline CDR1 is MNHEY and CDR2 is SVGAGI. Sequencing used cDNA as its template, made by extracting RNA and reverse transcribing it. Libraries were prepared by immunoSEQ multiplex PCR; TCRdb keeps only in-frame clonotypes and omits some of them. The repertoire consists of fewer than 250,000 clones, with 60% to 70% occurring once and the leading ten covering approximately 0.7%. Comments on this clone: Its antigen is still unknown.

Described treatment: oral pan-JAK inhibitor, 5-10 mg twice daily. Study outcomes and limitations: Numerous expanded lesional clones remained in scalp and blood during tofacitinib. The study found higher clonality in lesional than normal scalp, especially in alopecia totalis/universalis.

Sequencing was performed on CD4+ T cells sorted from blood, taken at week 4, from a patient treated with tofacitinib. This TCR came from a human donor with alopecia areata. This chain joins TRBV6-5 and TRBJ2-7, with 7 bases aligning to TRBD1. The CDR3 DNA sequence: TGTGCCAGCAGTTACAGGGACAGCAGCTCCTACGAGCAGTACTTC. Protein: CASSYRDSSSYEQYF.